The clone carrying this T cell receptor beta chain was observed many times. What it recognizes is unknown. This sample stems from a study of CD8 T cells in ankylosing spondylitis. Study results and caveats: Previous work reported some of these motif variants in the synovial fluid and blood of reactive arthritis.

After removal of 8 bases from V and 0 bases from J, the junction contained 12 bases not matched to a gene. Germline CDR1 and CDR2: MGHRA and YSYEKL. The CDR3 totals 16 residues. The TCR beta libraries were generated through quantitative 5'-RACE incorporating molecular barcodes. From the 5' RACE reads, TCRdb called clonotypes with MiXCR, one entry per CDR3 protein. The sample consists of almost 45,000 distinct CDR3 sequences, 8% to 13% of them appearing once. The chain uses TRBV4-1 and TRBJ1-1; 7 bases map to TRBD1. This clonotype originated in a male donor with ankylosing spondylitis or in good health (not recorded which). Sequencing was done on a sample of blood, either unsorted or a sorted T cell fraction (not recorded which). The CDR3, as DNA: TGCGCCAGCCTCGAAACAGGGGTCGGGATGAACACTGAAGCTTTCTTT. Protein product: CASLETGVGMNTEAFF.